The 3 T cell receptor beta chains reported below all come from one sample, sequenced in a study of CD8+ T cells in alopecia areata. cDNA prepared by RNA extraction and subsequent reverse transcription served as the template for sequencing. Measured with immunoSEQ multiplex PCR; TCRdb has only the in-frame clones, and not every one. The data hold 110,000 to 150,000 clones, with about 59% observed a single time. The sample's treatment: oral pan-JAK inhibitor, 5-10 mg twice daily. The sequencing used CD8+ T cells sorted from blood, collected at week 4, from a patient treated with tofacitinib. These receptor sequences come from a human donor with alopecia areata.

The rearrangement links TRBV4-1 to TRBJ2-7; D perhaps matches TRBD2 (6 bases). Trimming stripped 4 bases from V and 5 bases from J, with 24 bases between. The CDR3 totals 17 residues. Germline values: CDR1 MGHRA, CDR2 YSYEKL. The CDR3 DNA reads TGCGCCAGCAGCCCCCCCTCCGGGACGGAGGGTTATGACGAGCAGTACTTC. Protein product: CASSPPSGTEGYDEQYF.

This clone was counted only a few times. The rearrangement links TRBV5-6 to TRBJ2-1; 11 bases map to TRBD2. Germline CDR1 and CDR2: SGHDT and YYEEEE. J lost 7 bases, V lost 0 bases, and 0 bases had no gene match. This CDR3 contains 14 residues. The CDR3 sequence: CASSLGLAGNEQFF. In DNA, the CDR3 is TGTGCCAGCAGCTTGGGACTAGCGGGGAATGAGCAGTTCTTC.

In DNA form, the CDR3 reads TGTGCCAGCAGTGCTTCATGGGGCTACACCTTC. This sequence encodes CASSASWGYTF. The V call is TRBV9, the J call TRBJ1-2; no firm D call. The CDR3 length is 11 residues. Trimming stripped 5 bases from V and 8 bases from J, with 10 bases between. In germline, CDR1 is SGDLS, CDR2 YYNGEE.